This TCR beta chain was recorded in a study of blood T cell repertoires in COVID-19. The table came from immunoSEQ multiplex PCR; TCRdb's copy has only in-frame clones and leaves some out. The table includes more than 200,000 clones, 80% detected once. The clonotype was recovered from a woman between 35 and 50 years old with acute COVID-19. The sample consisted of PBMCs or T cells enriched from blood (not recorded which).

This CDR3 reads CASSLPGSSEQYF. The CDR3 coding sequence is TGTGCCAGCAGCTTACCAGGGTCCAGCGAGCAGTACTTC. The chain recombines TRBV7-6 with TRBJ2-7, with D tentatively TRBD1 (5 bases). CDR1 is SGHVS, CDR2 FNYEAQ, per germline. There are 13 residues in the CDR3. The ends were cut back, 2 bases at V and 6 bases at J, with 11 bases in the middle.